These 10 T cell receptor beta chains were sequenced from one sample in a study of blood T cell repertoires in COVID-19. Sequencing used immunoSEQ multiplex PCR; TCRdb keeps in-frame clones, though not all of them. The data hold approximately 470,000 clones, with approximately 83% observed a single time. Sequencing was carried out using peripheral blood. Receptors originate from a human donor in a cohort sampled during active COVID-19.

V usage is TRBV7-2 and J usage is TRBJ1-1, with D tentatively TRBD1 (6 bases). Trimming left V 5 bases short and J 1 base short, with 17 bases between. Germline loops: CDR1 SGHTA, CDR2 FQGNSA. The CDR3 extends over 16 amino acids. Written as DNA, the CDR3 is TGTGCCAGCAGCCCTACAGGGATTCCCCCGAACACTGAAGCTTTCTTT. Protein: CASSPTGIPPNTEAFF. Drawing the rest from reference TRBV7-2 and TRBJ1-1, the complete variable domain is GAGVSQSPSNKVTEKGKDVELRCDPISGHTALYWYRQSLGQGLEFLIYFQGNSAPDKSGLPSDRFSAERTGGSVSTLTIQRTQQEDSAVYLCASSPTGIPPNTEAFFGQGTRLTVV.

As regards this clone: Other DNA sequences of this sample code for an identical CDR3. The chain recombines TRBV4-2 with TRBJ2-7, with 12 bases that match TRBD2. Germline-derived CDR1 and CDR2 are LGHNA and YNFKEQ. V shed 3 bases and J 2 bases; nucleotides not matched to a gene: 2. This CDR3 has 15 residues. In DNA, the CDR3 is TGTGCCAGCAGCCAGGGACTAGCGGGCGCCTACGAGCAGTACTTC. Amino acids: CASSQGLAGAYEQYF.

This clone has a single count. V usage is TRBV3-1 (or the pseudogene TRBV3-2) and J usage is TRBJ2-2; D is unclear. The CDR3 extends over 14 amino acids. Germline values: CDR1 LGHDT, CDR2 YNNKEL (reference sequence). Trimming took 0 bases from V and 4 from J, leaving 6 bases between them. CDR3 nucleotide sequence: TGTGCCAGCAGCCAAGAAAGAGCCACCGGGGAGCTGTTTTTT. Encoded protein: CASSQERATGELFF.

The chain carries TRBV19 and TRBJ2-5; 7 bases map to TRBD2. The J segment lost 1 base and the V segment lost 3 bases, leaving 5 bases of the junction unmatched. This CDR3 has 15 amino acids. Germline CDR1 and CDR2: LNHDA and SQIVND (reference sequence). CDR3: CASSMASGVQETQYF. The CDR3 region has the DNA TGTGCCAGTAGTATGGCTAGCGGAGTCCAAGAGACCCAGTACTTC.

CDR3 sequence: CASSQVAQRGAYEQYF. CDR3 coding DNA: TGTGCCAGCAGCCAAGTCGCACAGCGGGGGGCCTACGAGCAGTACTTC. This chain uses TRBV3-1 (or the pseudogene TRBV3-2) with TRBJ2-7, with TRBD2 matching over 9 bases. The ends lost 1 base at V and 2 bases at J; junction bases unmatched: 6. The germline V gene encodes CDR1 LGHDT and CDR2 YNNKEL (reference sequence). The CDR3 spans 16 residues.

This clone was seen many times. The junction does not match germline at one end; this may be a read error. This chain uses TRBV27 with TRBJ1-1, with TRBD1 matching 9 bases. This CDR3 has 16 residues. Germline CDR1 MNHEY, CDR2 SMNVEV (reference sequence). In DNA form, the CDR3 reads TGTGCCAGCAGCTTATCAACAGGGGGCCAAAACACTGAAGCTTTCTTT. It is translated as CASSLSTGGQNTEAFF.

The chain links TRBV2 to TRBJ1-4; perhaps TRBD1 as D (6 bases). Per the germline V gene, CDR1 is SNHLY and CDR2 is FYNNEI. CDR3 length: 16 amino acids. Trimming removed 0 bases at V and 2 bases at J, with 10 bases between. Here the CDR3 reads CASSEATGSTNEKLFF. The DNA for the CDR3 is TGTGCCAGCAGTGAAGCTACAGGGTCGACTAATGAAAAACTGTTTTTT.

V usage is TRBV6-5 and J usage is TRBJ2-7; TRBD1 agrees at 7 bases. Trimming at V came to 6 bases and at J to 1 base, leaving 6 bases not matched to a gene. The CDR3 has 14 residues. Germline CDR1 is MNHEY and CDR2 is SVGAGI. The chain's CDR3 is CASRPYRGSYEQYF. The CDR3 DNA is TGTGCCAGCAGACCCTACAGGGGATCCTACGAGCAGTACTTC.

The chain combines TRBV19 with TRBJ1-1; 7 positions match TRBD1. This CDR3 is 14 amino acids long. Germline V gives CDR1 LNHDA, CDR2 SQIVND (reference sequence). The V segment lost 6 bases and the J segment 7 bases; nucleotides outside the gene matches: 11. The CDR3 loop reads CASRAPGQSLEAFF. CDR3 bases: TGTGCCAGTAGGGCCCCGGGACAGAGTCTTGAAGCTTTCTTT. Variable domain in full (rest from reference TRBV19 and TRBJ1-1): DGGITQSPKYLFRKEGQNVTLSCEQNLNHDAMYWYRQDPGQGLRLIYYSQIVNDFQKGDIAEGYSVSREKKESFPLTVTSAQKNPTAFYLCASRAPGQSLEAFFGQGTRLTVV.

The genes are TRBV18 and TRBJ2-7; TRBD1 might be the D (5 bases). Germline CDR1 and CDR2: KGHSH and LQKENI. The CDR3 contains 14 residues. V lost 2 bases to trimming and J lost 2 bases, with 10 bases between them. The CDR3 loop reads CASSPADTPYEQYF. For the CDR3, the DNA is TGTGCCAGCTCACCAGCGGACACCCCCTACGAGCAGTACTTC.